Following are 23 T cell receptor beta chains from one sample sequenced in a study of blood T cell repertoires in COVID-19. Profiling relied on immunoSEQ multiplex PCR, and the TCRdb table lists in-frame clones only, not all of them. This sample has 100,000 or so clones, with about three quarters found just once. The sequenced material came from peripheral blood. All receptors come from a woman aged 70-85 years with acute or convalescent COVID-19.

The chain carries TRBV19 and TRBJ1-6; maybe TRBD1 (6 bases). In germline, CDR1 is LNHDA, CDR2 SQIVND (reference sequence). The CDR3 sequence is 16 residues long. V shed 9 bases and J shed 0 bases, with 15 bases lying between them. CDR3 nucleotides: TGTGCCAGCCAGGGGACCCTGGGCTCCTATAATTCACCCCTCCACTTT. The encoded protein is CASQGTLGSYNSPLHF.

This clone showed up just once. This chain links TRBV4-2 with TRBJ2-1; TRBD2 matches at 9 bases. CDR3 size: 15 residues. Trimming removed 0 bases from V and 8 bases from J; junction bases left unmatched: 5. Germline CDR1 reads LGHNA; CDR2 reads YNFKEQ. This CDR3 is CASSQEIAGGDEQFF. The CDR3 nucleotides are TGTGCCAGCAGCCAAGAAATCGCGGGGGGGGATGAGCAGTTCTTC.

This chain links TRBV7-2 with TRBJ2-7; 9 nucleotides agree with TRBD2. The CDR3 extends over 14 amino acids. V was pared by 5 bases and J by 5 bases, with 7 bases of the junction left unmatched. Germline lookup yields CDR1 SGHTA and CDR2 FQGNSA. The CDR3 DNA reads TGTGCCAGCAGCGGGCGGGGGGGCCTCCACGAGCAGTACTTC. Protein sequence: CASSGRGGLHEQYF.

This rearrangement joins TRBV6-2 or TRBV6-3 to TRBJ2-5; 13 nucleotides line up with TRBD2. Germline CDR1 and CDR2: MNHEY and SVGEGT. This CDR3 has 17 amino acids. The J segment lost 1 base and the V segment lost 0 bases, leaving 2 bases of the junction unmatched. CDR3 coding DNA: TGTGCCAGCAGTTACTCCTGGACTAGCGGGGGCCAAGAGACCCAGTACTTC. This translates into CASSYSWTSGGQETQYF.

The V gene is TRBV3-1 (or the pseudogene TRBV3-2), the J gene TRBJ1-1; 7 nucleotides align to TRBD1. Germline trimming cut 1 base from V and 1 base from J; bases unmatched to any gene: 6. The length of the CDR3 is 16 residues. Germline CDR1 and CDR2: LGHDT and YNNKEL (reference sequence). The CDR3 DNA is TGTGCCAGCAGCCAAGCCCGGACAGGACCGAACACTGAAGCTTTCTTT. Its translation: CASSQARTGPNTEAFF.

The V call is TRBV5-1, the J call TRBJ1-6, with 7 bases identical to TRBD1. This CDR3 has 15 residues. Trimming at V came to 0 bases and at J to 10 bases, leaving 7 bases not matched to a gene. In germline, CDR1 is SGHRS, CDR2 YFSETQ. CDR3 sequence (DNA): TGCGCCAGCAGCTTGGCCACAGGGGCTGAATCACCCCTCCACTTT. It specifies CASSLATGAESPLHF. The full variable domain, its missing parts supplied by reference TRBV5-1 and TRBJ1-6, is KAGVTQTPRYLIKTRGQQVTLSCSPISGHRSVSWYQQTPGQGLQFLFEYFSETQRNKGNFPGRFSGRQFSNSRSEMNVSTLELGDSALYLCASSLATGAESPLHFGNGTRLTVT.

A few counts support this clone. The chain uses TRBV4-2 and TRBJ2-7, with 11 bases matching TRBD1. Trimming removed 4 bases from V and 0 bases from J; junction bases left unmatched: 2. The CDR3 is made up of 15 amino acids. Germline CDR1 is LGHNA and CDR2 is YNFKEQ. DNA for the CDR3: TGTGCCAGCAGCCCCGGGACAGGGGGCTCCTACGAGCAGTACTTC. Translation: CASSPGTGGSYEQYF.

This clone was counted between two and nine times. This chain's CDR3 is CASARAGSSGNTIYF. The CDR3 region has the DNA TGCGCCAGCGCCCGAGCAGGAAGCTCTGGAAACACCATATATTTT. The V and J genes are TRBV5-1 and TRBJ1-3; unclear D gene. CDR3 length equals 15 residues. CDR1 is SGHRS, CDR2 YFSETQ, per germline. V was shortened by 7 bases and J by 0 bases, with 14 bases between the two germline ends.

This clone was recorded a few times. The chain employs TRBV2 and TRBJ2-7, with 9 bases lining up with TRBD1. CDR3 length: 15 residues. Trimming took 7 bases from V and 0 from J; bases not matched to a gene: 7. Germline CDR1 and CDR2: SNHLY and FYNNEI. The CDR3 bases are TGTGCCAGCAAGTCAGACAGGGGGAGCTCCTACGAGCAGTACTTC. Residues: CASKSDRGSSYEQYF.

The CDR3, as DNA: TGCGCCAGCAGCCAAGATGCTACCTTCGGCTACAATGAGCAGTTCTTC. Amino acid sequence: CASSQDATFGYNEQFF. The chain combines TRBV4-3 with TRBJ2-1; D remains ambiguous. From germline, CDR1 is LGHNA and CDR2 YSLEER. This CDR3 has 16 amino acids. Trimming left V 0 bases short and J 3 bases short, with 12 bases between.

This clone was found a few times. The rearrangement links TRBV6-5 to TRBJ2-1; TRBD2 agrees at 13 bases. V dropped 0 bases and J dropped 7; count of bases not matched to a gene: 3. CDR3 size: 16 residues. Germline V gives CDR1 MNHEY, CDR2 SVGAGI. The CDR3 nucleotides read TGTGCCAGCAGTTACTCGAAACTAGCGGGGGGGAATGAGCAGTTCTTC. Translation: CASSYSKLAGGNEQFF.

This clone was seen once. V is TRBV2 and J is TRBJ2-1; 8 bases line up with TRBD2. The CDR3 length is 15 residues. The germline V gene encodes CDR1 SNHLY and CDR2 FYNNEI. Trimming at V came to 4 bases and at J to 6 bases, leaving 8 bases not matched to a gene. CDR3 sequence: CASSALAGGPNEQFF. CDR3 bases: TGTGCCAGCAGTGCTTTGGCGGGGGGCCCCAATGAGCAGTTCTTC.

This rearrangement joins TRBV7-9 to TRBJ1-2, with 10 bases matching TRBD1. The CDR3 spans 13 residues. In germline, CDR1 is SEHNR, CDR2 FQNEAQ (reference sequence). J was trimmed by 8 bases and V by 5 bases; bases with no gene match: 5. CDR3 DNA: TGTGCCAGCAGCACGGGACAGGGGCGCGGCTACACCTTC. Protein sequence: CASSTGQGRGYTF. Based on the CDR3 plus reference TRBV7-9 and TRBJ1-2, the full variable domain is DTGVSQNPRHKITKRGQNVTFRCDPISEHNRLYWYRQTLGQGPEFLTYFQNEAQLEKSRLLSDRFSAERPKGSFSTLEIQRTEQGDSAMYLCASSTGQGRGYTFGSGTRLTVV.

The chain is built from TRBV11-2 and TRBJ2-1; D not resolved. Germline values: CDR1 SGHAT, CDR2 FQNNGV. The CDR3 is made up of 14 amino acids. V lost 3 bases and J 0 bases, leaving 6 bases between the germline ends. The CDR3 protein is CASSFSSSYNEQFF. DNA of the CDR3: TGTGCCAGCAGCTTTAGTAGCTCCTACAATGAGCAGTTCTTC.

This CDR3 is CASSLSGTGREAFF. For the CDR3, the DNA is TGTGCCAGCAGCTTATCCGGGACAGGGCGTGAAGCTTTCTTT. J is TRBJ1-1 and V is TRBV7-9; 9 nucleotides line up with TRBD1. In germline, CDR1 is SEHNR, CDR2 FQNEAQ (reference sequence). The CDR3 spans 14 residues. The V and J ends lost 2 bases and 7 bases, in that order; junction bases with no gene match: 5.

The chain is built from TRBV6-6 and TRBJ2-3; D is perhaps TRBD2 (6 bases). This CDR3 comprises 17 residues. The V end was cut by 5 bases, the J end by 3 bases, with 21 bases between. The germline V gene has CDR1 MNHNY and CDR2 SVGAGI (reference sequence). The CDR3 here is CASSQEGLGPRTDTQYF. CDR3 nucleotides: TGTGCCAGCAGTCAGGAGGGTCTGGGGCCGCGAACAGATACGCAGTATTTT.

This clone was counted at least ten times. This chain joins TRBV15 and TRBJ2-3, with a weak D call TRBD2 (6 bases). V was shortened by 5 bases and J by 0 bases, with 18 bases between the two germline ends. CDR3 length: 17 amino acids. Germline CDR1 reads LNHNV; CDR2 reads YYDKDF (reference sequence). This chain's CDR3 is CATSRQGGRLSTDTQYF. CDR3 in DNA: TGTGCCACCAGCCGTCAGGGAGGAAGGCTGAGCACAGATACGCAGTATTTT.

The chain has TRBV24-1 and TRBJ2-1; a possible D gene is TRBD1 (5 bases). CDR3 length: 14 residues. Looked up from germline, CDR1 is KGHDR and CDR2 is SFDVKD. With 3 bases removed from V and 6 bases from J, the gap between germline ends came to 11 bases. In DNA, the CDR3 is TGTGCCACCAGTGATCCCAGACAGCTCAATGAGCAGTTCTTC. It is translated as CATSDPRQLNEQFF.

The V call is TRBV19, the J call TRBJ2-5; tentative D call: TRBD2 (6 bases). The V gene lost 6 bases and the J gene lost 4 bases, with 21 bases spanning the gap. The germline V gene encodes CDR1 LNHDA and CDR2 SQIVND (reference sequence). The CDR3 is 16 residues long. The chain's CDR3 is CASSRTGGLHAETQYF. CDR3 nucleotide sequence: TGTGCCAGTAGCCGGACCGGGGGTCTACATGCAGAGACCCAGTACTTC. Complete variable domain (other parts from reference TRBV19 and TRBJ2-5): DGGITQSPKYLFRKEGQNVTLSCEQNLNHDAMYWYRQDPGQGLRLIYYSQIVNDFQKGDIAEGYSVSREKKESFPLTVTSAQKNPTAFYLCASSRTGGLHAETQYFGPGTRLLVL.

About this clone itself: With a much larger clone just one base away, this may be a read error. The chain has TRBV14 and TRBJ2-2; D ambiguous. Germline-derived CDR1 and CDR2 are SGHDN and FVKESK. Trimming removed 5 bases from V and 3 bases from J, with 7 bases in between. The CDR3 is 13 amino acids. DNA of the CDR3: TGTGCCAGCAGCTTCGCGTACACCGGGGAGCTGTTTTTT. This translates into CASSFAYTGELFF.

In this sample, this clone turned up once. The V call is TRBV3-1 (or the pseudogene TRBV3-2), the J call TRBJ2-5; tentative D call: TRBD1 (6 bases). V lost 2 bases, J lost 4 bases, and 11 bases lay in between. This CDR3 has 14 amino acids. CDR1 and CDR2 (germline): LGHDT, YNNKEL (reference sequence). CDR3: CASSQRQGRETQYF. DNA for the CDR3: TGTGCCAGCAGCCAAAGGCAGGGGAGAGAGACCCAGTACTTC.

This clone appeared a few times. The chain has TRBV5-1 and TRBJ1-1; the match to TRBD1 covers 7 bases. Germline V gene lookup returns CDR1 SGHRS and CDR2 YFSETQ. V gave up 0 bases and J gave up 1 base; unmatched junction bases: 6. The CDR3 has 16 amino acids. CDR3 nucleotide sequence: TGCGCCAGCAGCTTGGCCCCGACAGGGAGGAACACTGAAGCTTTCTTT. Its translation: CASSLAPTGRNTEAFF.

This clone has only a few counts. The chain couples TRBV18 to TRBJ1-2; weak D call: TRBD1 (5 bases). The CDR3 runs 13 residues. The V and J ends lost 3 bases and 3 bases respectively, with 8 bases between them. Germline V CDR1 and CDR2: KGHSH, LQKENI. Here the CDR3 reads CASSPQGYYGYTF. DNA for the CDR3: TGTGCCAGCTCACCTCAGGGCTACTATGGCTACACCTTC. The whole variable domain, remainder taken from reference TRBV18 and TRBJ1-2, is NAGVMQNPRHLVRRRGQEARLRCSPMKGHSHVYWYRQLPEEGLKFMVYLQKENIIDESGMPKERFSAEFPKEGPSILRIQQVVRGDSAAYFCASSPQGYYGYTFGSGTRLTVV.